This is a list of T cell receptor beta chains from one sample in a study of cytomegalovirus exposure and HLA in healthy donors. The protocol was immunoSEQ multiplex PCR, while the TCRdb copy is restricted to in-frame clones and leaves out a portion. This sample has around 190,000 clones, with 75% to 90% found just once. Material: PBMCs. The receptors were gathered from a woman in her 30s in good health and CMV-seronegative. CDR3s include the opening cysteine and the closing phenylalanine or tryptophan. The D gene is left open where the match is weak. For some rows the clone size is stated as once, few or many, or as a class when expanded; others skip it.

CDR3 DNA: TGTGCCAGCAGCCCGGGACTAGCGGGAGGAGCGCGGGTGAACACCGGGGAGCTGTTTTTT
CDR3 protein: CASSPGLAGGARVNTGELFF
V gene: TRBV13
clone size: NA
J gene: TRBJ2-2
D gene: TRBD2

CDR3 DNA: TGTGCCAGCAGCTTGGAGGCAGGTATTCAAGAGACCCAGTACTTC
CDR3 protein: CASSLEAGIQETQYF
V gene: TRBV5-8
clone size: NA
J gene: TRBJ2-5
D gene: NA

CDR3 DNA: TGTGCCAGCAGCCCAGGGGTGAATCAGCCCCAGCATTTT
CDR3 protein: CASSPGVNQPQHF
V gene: TRBV6-5
clone size: NA
J gene: TRBJ1-5
D gene: NA

CDR3 DNA: TGTGCTAGCAGTTCCGACAGGGTAGAGACCCAGTACTTC
CDR3 protein: CASSSDRVETQYF
V gene: TRBV7-7
clone size: NA
J gene: TRBJ2-5
D gene: TRBD1

CDR3 DNA: TGTGCCAGCAGCTTAGTGGGGGGGGCCCAAGAGACCCAGTACTTC
CDR3 protein: CASSLVGGAQETQYF
V gene: TRBV7-9
clone size: NA
J gene: TRBJ2-5
D gene: NA

CDR3 DNA: TGCAGCACAGTACCGAAGGGGGAGACCCAGTACTTC
CDR3 protein: CSTVPKGETQYF
V gene: TRBV29-1
clone size: NA
J gene: TRBJ2-5
D gene: NA

CDR3 DNA: TGTGCCAGCAGCATACGCCGTAGCGGGGGCCGGGACAATGAGCAGTTCTTC
CDR3 protein: CASSIRRSGGRDNEQFF
V gene: TRBV11-2
clone size: NA
J gene: TRBJ2-1
D gene: TRBD2

CDR3 DNA: TGTGCCAGCAGCCCACCAGGGGGCACTGAAGCTTTCTTT
CDR3 protein: CASSPPGGTEAFF
V gene: TRBV9
clone size: once
J gene: TRBJ1-1
D gene: TRBD1

CDR3 DNA: TGCGCCAGCAGCGCGAGCAGGGGCTACGAGCAGTACTTC
CDR3 protein: CASSASRGYEQYF
V gene: TRBV10-1
clone size: NA
J gene: TRBJ2-7
D gene: NA

CDR3 DNA: TGTGCCAGCAGCTTATTCAGTACGAACACCGGGGAGCTGTTTTTT
CDR3 protein: CASSLFSTNTGELFF
V gene: TRBV5-6
clone size: NA
J gene: TRBJ2-2
D gene: NA

CDR3 DNA: TGTGCCAGCAGTTCTAGGACTAGCCCTTTCTACGAGCAGTACTTC
CDR3 protein: CASSSRTSPFYEQYF
V gene: TRBV27
clone size: NA
J gene: TRBJ2-7
D gene: TRBD2

CDR3 DNA: TGTGCCAGCAGCTCAACAGGGGGTTACGAGCAGTACTTC
CDR3 protein: CASSSTGGYEQYF
V gene: TRBV5-4
clone size: NA
J gene: TRBJ2-7
D gene: TRBD1

CDR3 DNA: TGTGCCAGCAGTTTACGGGGATCTAGCACAGATACGCAGTATTTT
CDR3 protein: CASSLRGSSTDTQYF
V gene: TRBV27
clone size: NA
J gene: TRBJ2-3
D gene: NA

CDR3 DNA: TGTGCCAGCAGTGATCCGAGACAGGGGGCAAGCTCCTATAATTCACCCCTCCACTTT
CDR3 protein: CASSDPRQGASSYNSPLHF
V gene: TRBV28
clone size: NA
J gene: TRBJ1-6
D gene: TRBD1

CDR3 DNA: TGTGCCACCAGCAATCGACAGGGGGGGAATTCTTGGCCTTTCTTT
CDR3 protein: CATSNRQGGNSWPFF
V gene: TRBV15
clone size: NA
J gene: TRBJ1-1
D gene: TRBD1

CDR3 DNA: TGTGCCAGCAGCCCCTATGGGGGGGACGGACAATACAATGAGCAGTTCTTC
CDR3 protein: CASSPYGGDGQYNEQFF
V gene: TRBV4-2
clone size: NA
J gene: TRBJ2-1
D gene: TRBD2

CDR3 DNA: TGTGCCAGCAGTTTGACAGACTACAATGAGCAGTTCTTC
CDR3 protein: CASSLTDYNEQFF
V gene: TRBV28
clone size: NA
J gene: TRBJ2-1
D gene: NA

CDR3 DNA: TGTGCCAGCAGCCAATTACTAGCGGGATTCGACAATGAGCAGTTCTTC
CDR3 protein: CASSQLLAGFDNEQFF
V gene: TRBV4-2
clone size: NA
J gene: TRBJ2-1
D gene: TRBD2

CDR3 DNA: TGTGCCAGCAGCGCGAGCGGGGGCCCAAACAGGGAGCTGTTTTTT
CDR3 protein: CASSASGGPNRELFF
V gene: TRBV9
clone size: few
J gene: TRBJ2-2
D gene: TRBD2

CDR3 DNA: TGTGCCAGTAGAGAAGGGGGCAAGTATGGCGACACTGAAGCTTTCTTT
CDR3 protein: CASREGGKYGDTEAFF
V gene: TRBV19
clone size: NA
J gene: TRBJ1-1
D gene: TRBD1

CDR3 DNA: TGTGCCAGCACCTACGCTGCACACAATGAGCAGTTCTTC
CDR3 protein: CASTYAAHNEQFF
V gene: TRBV2
clone size: NA
J gene: TRBJ2-1
D gene: NA

CDR3 DNA: TGTGCCAGCAGCCAATACAGAACCTACGAGCAGTACTTC
CDR3 protein: CASSQYRTYEQYF
V gene: TRBV14
clone size: NA
J gene: TRBJ2-7
D gene: NA

CDR3 DNA: TGTGCCAGCAGCTCCCTCAGGGGTAGCGGGAGTTTCGTCCACAATGAGCAGTTCTTC
CDR3 protein: CASSSLRGSGSFVHNEQFF
V gene: TRBV11-2
clone size: once
J gene: TRBJ2-1
D gene: TRBD2

CDR3 DNA: TGCGCCAGCAGCTTGCGGGGACAGAACAATGAGCAGTTCTTC
CDR3 protein: CASSLRGQNNEQFF
V gene: TRBV5-1
clone size: few
J gene: TRBJ2-1
D gene: TRBD1

CDR3 DNA: TGTGCCAGCAGCAAAACCGCTAACCCCTACGAGCAGTACTTC
CDR3 protein: CASSKTANPYEQYF
V gene: TRBV7-9
clone size: NA
J gene: TRBJ2-7
D gene: NA

CDR3 DNA: TGTGCCAGCAGTGAAAAGGGGGCCATAGGCGTTCAGCCCCAGCATTTT
CDR3 protein: CASSEKGAIGVQPQHF
V gene: TRBV6-1
clone size: NA
J gene: TRBJ1-5
D gene: TRBD1

CDR3 DNA: TGCGCCAGCAGCTTGGTCGGGGGAGGGCCCTCCTACGAGCAGTACTTC
CDR3 protein: CASSLVGGGPSYEQYF
V gene: TRBV5-1
clone size: NA
J gene: TRBJ2-7
D gene: TRBD2

CDR3 DNA: TGTGCCAGCAGCGGCTCCGGGACTAGCCACAATGAGCAGTTCTTC
CDR3 protein: CASSGSGTSHNEQFF
V gene: TRBV9
clone size: NA
J gene: TRBJ2-1
D gene: TRBD2

CDR3 DNA: TGTGCCAGCAGTGATTTGGCTAGCGGGAGAGGGTCCTACGAGCAGTACTTC
CDR3 protein: CASSDLASGRGSYEQYF
V gene: TRBV6-1
clone size: NA
J gene: TRBJ2-7
D gene: TRBD2

CDR3 DNA: TGTGCCCCCGGGGGGGTCTATGGCTACACCTTC
CDR3 protein: CAPGGVYGYTF
V gene: TRBV19
clone size: NA
J gene: TRBJ1-2
D gene: NA

CDR3 DNA: TGTGCCAGCAGTGCCCAAGACAGGGGAACTGAAGCTTTCTTT
CDR3 protein: CASSAQDRGTEAFF
V gene: TRBV2
clone size: NA
J gene: TRBJ1-1
D gene: TRBD1

CDR3 DNA: TGCGCCAGCAGCCGGCCCGGGGGAAGTCAGCCCCAGCATTTT
CDR3 protein: CASSRPGGSQPQHF
V gene: TRBV4-1
clone size: once
J gene: TRBJ1-5
D gene: NA

CDR3 DNA: TGTGCCAGCAAAAGATGTGTGAGGACAGGGGGGACCCTCCAAACCGCCGAGCAGTACTTC
CDR3 protein: CASKRCVRTGGTLQTAEQYF
V gene: TRBV21-1
clone size: NA
J gene: TRBJ2-7
D gene: NA

CDR3 DNA: TGTGCCAGCAGTGTAGGAGGAGAGGTGGGTCAGCCCCAGCATTTT
CDR3 protein: CASSVGGEVGQPQHF
V gene: TRBV2
clone size: NA
J gene: TRBJ1-5
D gene: NA

CDR3 DNA: TGTGCCAGCAGCCCGACAGGGAATGAAAAACTGTTTTTT
CDR3 protein: CASSPTGNEKLFF
V gene: TRBV9
clone size: once
J gene: TRBJ1-4
D gene: TRBD1

CDR3 DNA: TGTGCCAGCAGCGTACTCCCTTTGGGCAACTATGGCTACACCTTC
CDR3 protein: CASSVLPLGNYGYTF
V gene: TRBV9
clone size: NA
J gene: TRBJ1-2
D gene: NA

CDR3 DNA: TGTGCCAGCAGTGGGACTGAGGAAAAACTGTTTTTT
CDR3 protein: CASSGTEEKLFF
V gene: TRBV2
clone size: NA
J gene: TRBJ1-4
D gene: NA